This TCR beta chain was retrieved from a study of blood T cell repertoires in COVID-19. Repertoires were generated with immunoSEQ multiplex PCR, while TCRdb's copy carries only in-frame clones and drops some. The data show 100,000 or so clones, with about four fifths seen just once and around 10% held by the top ten. The germline gives CDR1 LNHDA, CDR2 SQIVND (reference sequence). The CDR3 is 14 amino acids. V lost 3 bases to trimming and J lost 5 bases; unmatched junction nucleotides: 3. This sequence originates from a woman in her 70s with acute or convalescent COVID-19. Sequencing was performed on peripheral blood. The V call is TRBV19, the J call TRBJ2-3; 9 bases map to TRBD2. The CDR3 DNA is TGTGCCAGTAGTATTGGACTAGCGAGAGATACGCAGTATTTT. Its protein product is CASSIGLARDTQYF.